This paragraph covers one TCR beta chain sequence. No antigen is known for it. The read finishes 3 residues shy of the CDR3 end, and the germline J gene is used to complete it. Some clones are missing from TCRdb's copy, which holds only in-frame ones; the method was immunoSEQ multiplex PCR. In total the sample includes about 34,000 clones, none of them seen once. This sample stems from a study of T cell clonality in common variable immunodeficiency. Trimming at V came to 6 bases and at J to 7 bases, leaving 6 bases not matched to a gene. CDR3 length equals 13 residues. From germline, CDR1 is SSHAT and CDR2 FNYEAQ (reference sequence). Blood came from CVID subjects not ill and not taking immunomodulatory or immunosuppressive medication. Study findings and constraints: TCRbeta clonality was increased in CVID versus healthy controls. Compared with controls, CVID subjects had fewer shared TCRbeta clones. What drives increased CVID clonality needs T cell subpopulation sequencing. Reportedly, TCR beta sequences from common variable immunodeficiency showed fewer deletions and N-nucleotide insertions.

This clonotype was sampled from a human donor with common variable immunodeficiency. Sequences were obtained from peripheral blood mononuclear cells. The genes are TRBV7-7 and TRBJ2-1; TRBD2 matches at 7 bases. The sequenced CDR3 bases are TGTGCCAGCAGTGGACTAGGGAGTAATGAG. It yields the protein CASSGLGSNE. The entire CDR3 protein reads CASSGLGSNEQFF. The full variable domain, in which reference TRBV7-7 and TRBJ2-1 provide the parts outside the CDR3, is GAGVSQSPRYKVTKRGQDVTLRCDPISSHATLYWYQQALGQGPEFLTYFNYEAQPDKSGLPSDRFSAERPEGSISTLTIQRTEQRDSAMYRCASSGLGSNEQFFGPGTRLTVL.